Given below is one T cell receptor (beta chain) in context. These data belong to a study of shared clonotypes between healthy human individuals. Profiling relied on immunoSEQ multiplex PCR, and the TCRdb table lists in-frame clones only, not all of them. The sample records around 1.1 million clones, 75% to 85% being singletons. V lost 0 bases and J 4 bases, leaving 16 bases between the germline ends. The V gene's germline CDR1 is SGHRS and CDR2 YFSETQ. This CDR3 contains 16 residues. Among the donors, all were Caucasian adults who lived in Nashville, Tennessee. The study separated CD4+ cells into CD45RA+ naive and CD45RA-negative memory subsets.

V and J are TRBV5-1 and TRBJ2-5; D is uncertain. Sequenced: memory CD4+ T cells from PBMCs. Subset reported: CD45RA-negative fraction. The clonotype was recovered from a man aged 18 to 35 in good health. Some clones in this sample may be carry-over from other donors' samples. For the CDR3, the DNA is TGCGCCAGCAGCTTGGTAGGGTCTGCCGTGGGAGAGACCCAGTACTTC. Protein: CASSLVGSAVGETQYF.